This T cell receptor (beta chain) is from a study of a mutant IDH1 vaccine in newly diagnosed glioma. About the research overall: Onset of vaccination occurred 4-6 weeks following radiotherapy alone, or with temozolomide cycles.

The protocol was immunoSEQ multiplex PCR, while the TCRdb copy is restricted to in-frame clones and leaves out a portion. In the table there are roughly 64,000 clones, roughly 68% of which are singletons. Germline loops: CDR1 LGHNA, CDR2 YSLEER. V was trimmed by 0 bases and J by 8 bases, leaving 10 bases between them. The CDR3 length is 13 residues. To note about this clone: Its antigen is unidentified.

The sample's time point: week 35, safety follow-up. A single vaccine dose contained 300 ug of mutant IDH1 20-mer peptide, and topical imiquimod was used with it. The origin of this receptor is a man aged 50 or older with glioma. The chain is built from TRBV4-3 and TRBJ1-2, with D tentatively TRBD1 (5 bases). The sequencing used PBMCs, collected from a glioma patient whose treatment included an IDH1 peptide vaccine. CDR3 in amino acids: CASSQDGASGYTF. In DNA, the CDR3 is TGCGCCAGCAGCCAAGATGGGGCGTCCGGCTACACCTTC.